This passage covers 22 T cell receptor beta chains from one sample sequenced in a study of blood T cell repertoires in COVID-19. Assay: immunoSEQ multiplex PCR; the TCRdb copy retains only in-frame clones and omits some. Here the sample spans around 420,000 clones, 88% being singletons. The sequencing input was PBMCs or T cells enriched from blood (not recorded which). These receptors originate from a woman between 40 and 50 years old with acute COVID-19.

V gene TRBV10-3 combines with J gene TRBJ1-1, with TRBD1 identical over 9 bases. The CDR3 covers 13 residues. Per germline, CDR1 ENHRY and CDR2 SYGVKD. Trimming cost V 2 bases and J 8 bases; bases outside gene matches: 3. The CDR3 DNA reads as TGTGCCATCAGTGAGGGGACAGGGTTGGAAGCTTTCTTT. This encodes CAISEGTGLEAFF.

The V gene is TRBV27, the J gene TRBJ2-2, with 7 nucleotides matching TRBD1. The CDR3 is 14 residues long. V shed 3 bases and J 4 bases; nucleotides not matched to a gene: 2. Per germline, CDR1 MNHEY and CDR2 SMNVEV (reference sequence). CDR3 sequence reads: CASSLRQGTGELFF. CDR3 nucleotides: TGTGCCAGCAGTTTGAGACAGGGCACCGGGGAGCTGTTTTTT.

The V gene is TRBV5-1, the J gene TRBJ2-2; 11 nucleotides align to TRBD2. V was pared by 4 bases and J by 3 bases, with 8 bases of the junction left unmatched. This CDR3 has 17 amino acids. Germline CDR1 reads SGHRS; CDR2 reads YFSETQ. CDR3: CASSPLAGGPDTGELFF. The CDR3 DNA sequence: TGCGCCAGCAGCCCTCTAGCGGGGGGCCCCGACACCGGGGAGCTGTTTTTT.

The rearrangement links TRBV20-1 to TRBJ2-1, with D possibly TRBD1 on 5 matching bases. The CDR3 has 15 amino acids. Trimming took 3 bases from V and 3 from J, leaving 15 bases between them. The V gene's germline CDR1 is DFQATT and CDR2 SNEGSKA (reference sequence). The CDR3 is CSASLSRASYNEQFF. The CDR3 coding sequence is TGCAGTGCTAGTTTGTCCAGGGCGAGCTACAATGAGCAGTTCTTC.

The gene calls are TRBV9 and TRBJ2-5; 9 nucleotides agree with TRBD2. The junction had 6 bases not matched to a gene; V was cut back by 6 bases and J by 0 bases. The CDR3 extends over 15 amino acids. The germline V gene encodes CDR1 SGDLS and CDR2 YYNGEE. CDR3: CASTFSSGNQETQYF. CDR3 sequence (DNA): TGTGCCAGCACCTTTTCTAGCGGGAACCAAGAGACCCAGTACTTC. The variable domain in full, completed from reference TRBV9 and TRBJ2-5, reads DSGVTQTPKHLITATGQRVTLRCSPRSGDLSVYWYQQSLDQGLQFLIQYYNGEERAKGNILERFSAQQFPDLHSELNLSSLELGDSALYFCASTFSSGNQETQYFGPGTRLLVL.

CDR3 region: CASSQNRGFFNEKLFF. DNA for the CDR3: TGTGCCAGCAGCCAAAACCGGGGGTTCTTTAATGAAAAACTGTTTTTT. The chain uses TRBV5-8 and TRBJ1-4; a weak D match, TRBD1 (5 bases). Germline CDR1 and CDR2: SGHTS and YDEGEE. V shed 4 bases and J shed 4 bases, with 17 bases lying between them. The CDR3 is made up of 16 amino acids.

The chain joins TRBV19 to TRBJ1-5; possible D gene TRBD1, 6 bases. Germline V gives CDR1 LNHDA, CDR2 SQIVND (reference sequence). The V gene lost 5 bases and the J gene lost 7 bases, with 15 bases spanning the gap. This CDR3 is built from 14 residues. The CDR3: CASSPGQTRQPQHF. CDR3 in DNA: TGTGCCAGTAGTCCTGGACAGACACGGCAGCCCCAGCATTTT. Together with reference TRBV19 and TRBJ1-5, the CDR3 gives the full variable domain: DGGITQSPKYLFRKEGQNVTLSCEQNLNHDAMYWYRQDPGQGLRLIYYSQIVNDFQKGDIAEGYSVSREKKESFPLTVTSAQKNPTAFYLCASSPGQTRQPQHFGDGTRLSIL.

The chain combines TRBV10-3 with TRBJ2-1; 13 nucleotides line up with TRBD2. Germline CDR1 and CDR2: ENHRY and SYGVKD. V lost 5 bases and J lost 8; bases outside the gene matches: 9. The CDR3 runs 16 residues. CDR3 protein: CAISTPGTSGEYEQFF. The CDR3 nucleotides are TGTGCCATCAGTACCCCCGGGACTAGCGGGGAATATGAGCAGTTCTTC.

This rearrangement joins TRBV12-5 to TRBJ2-3, with 7 bases that match TRBD1. This CDR3 spans 14 amino acids. Germline values: CDR1 LGHNT, CDR2 FRNRAP. The V gene end was trimmed by 6 bases and the J gene end by 4 bases; junction bases not matched to a gene: 7. The CDR3 DNA follows: TGTGCTAGTGGGATACAGGGGATGGCAGATACGCAGTATTTT. As protein: CASGIQGMADTQYF.

V gene TRBV5-5 combines with J gene TRBJ1-2; 7 bases are shared with TRBD1. V shed 0 bases, J shed 4 bases, and the junction held 3 bases outside the gene matches. CDR3 length: 14 amino acids. Germline V CDR1 and CDR2: SGHKS, YYEKEE (reference sequence). The CDR3 region is CASSLGDSLYGYTF. For the CDR3, the DNA is TGTGCCAGCAGCTTGGGGGACAGTCTCTATGGCTACACCTTC.

The chain employs TRBV7-2 and TRBJ2-5, with D perhaps matching TRBD2 (6 bases). This CDR3 has 12 residues. Per the germline V gene, CDR1 is SGHTA and CDR2 is FQGNSA. The V end lost 3 bases, the J end lost 5 bases, and 7 bases lay between the germline ends. The CDR3 protein is CASSFGRETQYF. The DNA for the CDR3 is TGTGCCAGCAGCTTTGGGAGGGAGACCCAGTACTTC.

Only a few counts were recorded for this clone. This chain links TRBV5-6 with TRBJ1-2; no clear D. The CDR3 totals 12 residues. Trimming took off 0 bases at V and 12 bases at J, with 12 bases between the two ends. Germline-derived CDR1 and CDR2 are SGHDT and YYEEEE. CDR3 DNA: TGTGCCAGCAGCTTGGCCACGGTGGTTAACACCTTC. Translation: CASSLATVVNTF. Combining the CDR3 with reference TRBV5-6 and TRBJ1-2 gives the whole variable domain DAGVTQSPTHLIKTRGQQVTLRCSPKSGHDTVSWYQQALGQGPQFIFQYYEEEERQRGNFPDRFSGHQFPNYSSELNVNALLLGDSALYLCASSLATVVNTFGSGTRLTVV.

The chain uses TRBV18 and TRBJ1-1, with 7 nucleotides matching TRBD1. The CDR3 has 15 amino acids. V was clipped by 2 bases and J by 4 bases; unmatched bases: 7. The germline V gene has CDR1 KGHSH and CDR2 LQKENI. The CDR3 DNA reads TGTGCCAGCTCACCAGAACAGGGGTGGGCCACTGAAGCTTTCTTT. It codes for CASSPEQGWATEAFF.

This chain joins TRBV29-1 and TRBJ2-7; 9 nucleotides agree with TRBD2. This CDR3 region has 13 residues. J lost 4 bases, V lost 4 bases, and 5 bases had no gene match. In germline, CDR1 is SQVTM, CDR2 ANQGSEA. For the CDR3, the DNA is TGCAGCGTTGGACCTAGCGGGGAGTACGAGCAGTACTTC. This encodes CSVGPSGEYEQYF.

This clone is a singleton in its sample. The gene calls are TRBV5-1 and TRBJ2-1, with 9 bases that match TRBD1. The CDR3 loop spans 16 amino acids. CDR1 SGHRS and CDR2 YFSETQ come from the germline V gene. The ends lost 2 bases at V and 2 bases at J; junction bases unmatched: 5. CDR3: CASSFPGQGAYNEQFF. The CDR3 DNA reads TGCGCCAGCAGCTTCCCGGGACAGGGTGCCTACAATGAGCAGTTCTTC.

The chain employs TRBV6-5 and TRBJ1-1; 12 bases are a match to TRBD1. The germline V gene has CDR1 MNHEY and CDR2 SVGAGI. The CDR3 is 16 amino acids. With V trimmed by 2 bases and J by 7 bases, 8 bases remained unmatched. The CDR3 loop is CASSYTGTGGFGEAFF. CDR3 nucleotides: TGTGCCAGCAGTTACACCGGGACAGGGGGCTTCGGTGAAGCTTTCTTT.

This chain connects TRBV5-1 to TRBJ1-4; no definite D call. Germline V gene sequence: CDR1 SGHRS, CDR2 YFSETQ. Trimming took off 3 bases at V and 2 bases at J, with 11 bases between the two ends. This CDR3 is 15 amino acids long. CDR3: CASSSDGGTNEKLFF. In DNA, the CDR3 is TGCGCCAGCAGCTCGGACGGAGGTACTAATGAAAAACTGTTTTTT.

The chain uses TRBV19 and TRBJ1-6, with D perhaps TRBD1 (5 bases). In germline, CDR1 is LNHDA, CDR2 SQIVND (reference sequence). The germline V and J ends were trimmed by 2 bases and 14 bases, with 10 bases remaining between them. The CDR3 has 12 amino acids. This CDR3 reads CASSIPGLTLHF. CDR3 in DNA: TGTGCCAGTAGTATACCGGGACTGACCCTCCACTTT.

The chain carries TRBV24-1 and TRBJ2-1, with 13 bases matching TRBD2. The length of the CDR3 is 14 residues. The V gene end was trimmed by 4 bases and the J gene end by 8 bases; junction bases not matched to a gene: 1. Germline V gene lookup returns CDR1 KGHDR and CDR2 SFDVKD. The CDR3, as DNA: TGTGCCACCAGTGAAGGGACTAGCGGGGATGAGCAGTTCTTC. Translating gives CATSEGTSGDEQFF.

The chain carries TRBV2 and TRBJ1-2, with 7 bases lining up with TRBD1. V trimming: 1 base; J trimming: 7 bases; junction bases outside the gene matches: 6. The CDR3 spans 14 residues. Germline assignment: CDR1 SNHLY and CDR2 FYNNEI. Here the CDR3 reads CASSEGQGVGGYTF. CDR3 DNA sequence: TGTGCCAGCAGTGAAGGGCAGGGGGTGGGTGGCTACACCTTC.

The sample holds a few counts of this clone. The V and J genes are TRBV7-8 and TRBJ2-7; a possible D gene is TRBD2 (6 bases). This CDR3 has 13 residues. V gave up 1 base and J gave up 6 bases, with 10 bases separating them. CDR1 and CDR2 from the germline V gene are SGHVS and FQNEAQ. The CDR3 nucleotides read TGTGCCAGCAGCTTAGATATGGAGGGCGAGCAGTACTTC. Residues: CASSLDMEGEQYF.

DNA of the CDR3: TGTGCCAGCAGCCCCTCTGCTGTGGCTGAAAAACTGTTTTTT. Amino acids: CASSPSAVAEKLFF. The rearrangement links TRBV7-9 to TRBJ1-4; D gene unclear. In germline, CDR1 is SEHNR, CDR2 FQNEAQ (reference sequence). The length of the CDR3 is 14 residues. Trimming left V 5 bases short and J 7 bases short, with 14 bases between.